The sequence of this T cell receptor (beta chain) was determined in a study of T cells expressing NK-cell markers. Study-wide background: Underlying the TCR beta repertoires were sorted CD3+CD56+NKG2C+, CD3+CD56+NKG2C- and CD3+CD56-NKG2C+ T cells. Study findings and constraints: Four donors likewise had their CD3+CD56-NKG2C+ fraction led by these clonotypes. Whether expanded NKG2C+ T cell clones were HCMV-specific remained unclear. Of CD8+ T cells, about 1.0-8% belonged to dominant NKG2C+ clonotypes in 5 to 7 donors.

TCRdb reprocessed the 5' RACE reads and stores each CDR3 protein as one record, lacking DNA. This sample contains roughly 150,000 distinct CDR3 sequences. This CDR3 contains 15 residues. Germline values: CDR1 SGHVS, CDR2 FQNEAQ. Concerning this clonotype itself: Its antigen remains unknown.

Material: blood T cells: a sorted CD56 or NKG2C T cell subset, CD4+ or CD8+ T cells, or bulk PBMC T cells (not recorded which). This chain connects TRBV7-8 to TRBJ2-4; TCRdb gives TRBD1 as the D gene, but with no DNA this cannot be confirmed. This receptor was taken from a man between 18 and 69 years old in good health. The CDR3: CASSFRPGVKNIQYF.